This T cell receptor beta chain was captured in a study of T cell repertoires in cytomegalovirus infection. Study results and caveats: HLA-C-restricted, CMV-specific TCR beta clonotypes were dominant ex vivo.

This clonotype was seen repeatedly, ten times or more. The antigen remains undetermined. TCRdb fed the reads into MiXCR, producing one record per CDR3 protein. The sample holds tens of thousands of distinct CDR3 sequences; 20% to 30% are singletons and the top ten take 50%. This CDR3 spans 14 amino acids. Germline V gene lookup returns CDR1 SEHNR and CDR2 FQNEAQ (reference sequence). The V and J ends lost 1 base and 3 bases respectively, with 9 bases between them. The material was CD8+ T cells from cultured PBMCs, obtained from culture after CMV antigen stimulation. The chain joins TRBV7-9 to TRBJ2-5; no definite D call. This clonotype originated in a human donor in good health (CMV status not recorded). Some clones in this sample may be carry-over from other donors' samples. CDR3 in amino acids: CASSLGIGEETQYF. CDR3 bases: TGTGCCAGCAGCTTAGGGATCGGAGAAGAGACCCAGTACTTC.